The clone carrying this TCR beta chain was seen more than once but under ten times. What it binds is unknown. This sample stems from a study of blood T cells in healthy people across ages. Findings of the study overall: Possibly confounding the expanded clonotype changes was the fact that donor CMV status was unknown.

Alongside a J-beta primer mix, a sample-barcoded 5' primer served in a second PCR lasting roughly 6 to 12 cycles. Researchers report that a template-switch adaptor with 12 random nucleotides tagged each cDNA molecule. Every sample produced at least 2.5 million CDR3-containing paired-end reads. In TCRdb, the 5' RACE reads were re-called with MiXCR into one record per CDR3 protein. There are hundreds of thousands of distinct CDR3 sequences in the sample; roughly 50% occur only once, and about two fifths lies in the top ten. CDR1 and CDR2 (germline): SGHRS, YFSETQ. The length of the CDR3 is 18 residues. Trimming took off 4 bases at V and 4 bases at J, with 25 bases between the two ends.

The chain has TRBV5-1 and TRBJ2-3, with D possibly matching TRBD2 (6 bases). The sequenced sample consisted of blood. The TCR was taken from a man older than 75 in good health. Here the CDR3 reads CASSPIRGVNTRPDTQYF. The CDR3 bases are TGCGCCAGCAGCCCTATTCGCGGGGTTAACACAAGGCCAGATACGCAGTATTTT. The full variable domain, rest sourced from reference TRBV5-1 and TRBJ2-3, is KAGVTQTPRYLIKTRGQQVTLSCSPISGHRSVSWYQQTPGQGLQFLFEYFSETQRNKGNFPGRFSGRQFSNSRSEMNVSTLELGDSALYLCASSPIRGVNTRPDTQYFGPGTRLTVL.